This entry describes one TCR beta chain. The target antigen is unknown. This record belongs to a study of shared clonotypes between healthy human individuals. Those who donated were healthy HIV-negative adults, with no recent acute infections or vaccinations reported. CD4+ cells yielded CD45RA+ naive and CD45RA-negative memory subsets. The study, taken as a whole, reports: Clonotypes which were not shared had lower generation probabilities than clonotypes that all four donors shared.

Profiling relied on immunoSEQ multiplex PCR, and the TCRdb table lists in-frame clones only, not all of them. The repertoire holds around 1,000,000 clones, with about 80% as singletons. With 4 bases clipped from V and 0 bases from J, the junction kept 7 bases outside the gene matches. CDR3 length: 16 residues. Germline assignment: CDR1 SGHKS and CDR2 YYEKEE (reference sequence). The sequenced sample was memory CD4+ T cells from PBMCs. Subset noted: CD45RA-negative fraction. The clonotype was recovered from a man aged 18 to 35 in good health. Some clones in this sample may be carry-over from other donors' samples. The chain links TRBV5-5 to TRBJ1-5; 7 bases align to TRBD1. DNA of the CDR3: TGTGCCAGCAGCGACGGAACAGGGGATAGCAATCAGCCCCAGCATTTT. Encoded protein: CASSDGTGDSNQPQHF. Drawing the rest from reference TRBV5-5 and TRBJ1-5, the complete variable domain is DAGVTQSPTHLIKTRGQQVTLRCSPISGHKSVSWYQQVLGQGPQFIFQYYEKEERGRGNFPDRFSARQFPNYSSELNVNALLLGDSALYLCASSDGTGDSNQPQHFGDGTRLSIL.